This T cell receptor (beta chain) was documented in a study of cytomegalovirus exposure and HLA in healthy donors. About the study: Earlier work reported 90 million to 120 million unique TCR beta sequences from some 180 million T cells. Overall study results and limits: Near-uniform donor sequencing depth was presumed by presence/absence analyses. Fewer N-insertions (relative to the 666-donor mean) were reportedly seen in an Asian-associated ancestry cluster in a later analysis.

As to this clone: No antigen is known for it.

The CDR3 loop spans 17 amino acids. CDR1 and CDR2 from the germline V gene are SGDLS and YYNGEE. With 4 bases removed from V and 2 bases from J, the gap between germline ends came to 19 bases. At collection, donors were nominally healthy, but unrecorded immune exposures were probable. Primers for the PCR totalled 60 Vbeta and 13 Jbeta. The protocol was immunoSEQ multiplex PCR, while the TCRdb copy is restricted to in-frame clones and leaves out a portion. The sample yields approximately 200,000 clones, 70% to 75% seen once. This TCR was recovered from a man aged 25 to 45 in good health and CMV-seropositive. Material: PBMCs. The genes are TRBV9 and TRBJ1-5, with a weak D call TRBD1 (6 bases). The CDR3 bases are TGTGCCAGCAGCCCAGCGTCAGGGCCAGGGGGCAATCAGCCCCAGCATTTT. It yields the protein CASSPASGPGGNQPQHF.